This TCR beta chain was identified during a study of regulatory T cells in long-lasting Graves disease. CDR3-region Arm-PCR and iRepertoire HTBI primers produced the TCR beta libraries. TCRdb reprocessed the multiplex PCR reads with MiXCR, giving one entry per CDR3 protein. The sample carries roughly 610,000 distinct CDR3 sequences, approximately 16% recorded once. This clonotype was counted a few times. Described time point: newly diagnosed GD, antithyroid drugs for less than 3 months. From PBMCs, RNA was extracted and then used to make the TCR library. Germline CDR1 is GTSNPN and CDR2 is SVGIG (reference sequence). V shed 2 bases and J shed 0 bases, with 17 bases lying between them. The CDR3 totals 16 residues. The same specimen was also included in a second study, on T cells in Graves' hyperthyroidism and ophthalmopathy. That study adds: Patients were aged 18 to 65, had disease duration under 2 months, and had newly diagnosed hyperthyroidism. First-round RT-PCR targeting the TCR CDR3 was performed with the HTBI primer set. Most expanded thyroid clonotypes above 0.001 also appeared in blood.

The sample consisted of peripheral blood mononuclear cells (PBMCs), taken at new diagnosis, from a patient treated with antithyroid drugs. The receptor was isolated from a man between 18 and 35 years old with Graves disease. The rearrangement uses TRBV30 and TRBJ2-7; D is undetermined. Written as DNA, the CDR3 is TGTGCCTGGAGTACGGCCCCCGGCGGATACTCCTACGAGCAGTACTTC. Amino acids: CAWSTAPGGYSYEQYF.